This T cell receptor beta chain was sequenced for a study of regulatory T cells in long-lasting Graves disease. Turning to the study itself: The study enrolled newly diagnosed Graves' patients on antithyroid drugs under 3 months. Study outcomes and limitations: Newly diagnosed Graves' patients exceeded persistent ones in TCR diversity. Whereas new patients shared 970 or so public clonotypes, persistent patients shared more, at about 2,700.

The sample's time point: newly diagnosed GD, antithyroid drugs for less than 3 months. Extracted PBMC RNA gave rise to the TCR library. This clonotype was recorded at least ten times. Its matching antigen is unknown. iRepertoire HTBI primers and Arm-PCR of CDR3 regions built TCR beta libraries. TCRdb re-called the multiplex PCR reads through MiXCR, storing one row per CDR3 protein. The data show some 250,000 distinct CDR3 sequences, with roughly 18% seen just once and roughly a fifth held by the top ten. The material was peripheral blood mononuclear cells (PBMCs), obtained at new diagnosis, from a patient treated with antithyroid drugs. The clonotype comes from a female donor with Graves disease.

CDR3 protein: CASSPGQGSGKNIQYF. As DNA, the CDR3 is TGTGCCAGCAGCCCTGGACAGGGTTCGGGCAAAAACATTCAGTACTTC. The V and J genes are TRBV9 and TRBJ2-4; 8 nucleotides agree with TRBD1. Germline V gene data show CDR1 as SGDLS and CDR2 as YYNGEE. The length of the CDR3 is 16 residues. V was pared by 4 bases and J by 3 bases, with 9 bases of the junction left unmatched.